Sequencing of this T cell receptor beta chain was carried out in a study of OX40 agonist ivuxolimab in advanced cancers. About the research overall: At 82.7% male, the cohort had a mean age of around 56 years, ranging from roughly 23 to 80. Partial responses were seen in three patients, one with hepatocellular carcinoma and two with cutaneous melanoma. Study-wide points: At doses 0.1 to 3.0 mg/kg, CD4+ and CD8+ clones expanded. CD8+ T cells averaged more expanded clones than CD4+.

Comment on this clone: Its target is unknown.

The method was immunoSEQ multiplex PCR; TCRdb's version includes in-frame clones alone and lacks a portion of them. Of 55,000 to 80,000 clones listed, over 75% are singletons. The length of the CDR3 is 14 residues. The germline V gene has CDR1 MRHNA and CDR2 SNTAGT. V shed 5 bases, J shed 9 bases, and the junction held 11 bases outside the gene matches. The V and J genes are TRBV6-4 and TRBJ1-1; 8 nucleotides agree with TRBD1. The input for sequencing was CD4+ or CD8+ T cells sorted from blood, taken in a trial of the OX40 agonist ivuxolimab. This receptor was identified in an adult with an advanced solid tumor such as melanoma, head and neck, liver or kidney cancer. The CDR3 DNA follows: TGTGCCAGCAGTAACTTTCCGGGGACAGGCCAAGCTTTCTTT. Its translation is CASSNFPGTGQAFF.